Presented here are 13 T cell receptor beta chains from one specimen sequenced in a study of cytomegalovirus exposure and HLA in healthy donors. PCR used 60 Vbeta primers and 13 Jbeta primers. Assay used: immunoSEQ multiplex PCR; TCRdb lists only in-frame clones, some missing. The profile shows about 120,000 clones, over 8.5% of them singletons. The specimen sequenced was PBMCs. The receptors come from a woman aged 40 to 49 in good health and CMV-seropositive.

This clone turned up a few times. V gene TRBV5-4 combines with J gene TRBJ1-3; TRBD1 matches 8 bases. The CDR3 contains 16 residues. CDR1 SGHNT and CDR2 YYREEE come from the germline V gene (reference sequence). V lost 4 bases, J lost 0 bases, and 6 bases stayed unmatched. The CDR3 DNA reads TGTGCCAGCAGCCCTACAGGGGGGAGCTCTGGAAACACCATATATTTT. Encoded protein: CASSPTGGSSGNTIYF. The full variable domain, its missing parts supplied by reference TRBV5-4 and TRBJ1-3, is ETGVTQSPTHLIKTRGQQVTLRCSSQSGHNTVSWYQQALGQGPQFIFQYYREEENGRGNFPPRFSGLQFPNYSSELNVNALELDDSALYLCASSPTGGSSGNTIYFGEGSWLTVV.

In this sample, this clone turned up a few times. The genes are TRBV11-2 and TRBJ1-2; D call uncertain. The CDR3 extends over 12 amino acids. Between the trimmed V and J ends, which lost 6 bases and 4 bases, there was a span of 9 bases. From germline, CDR1 is SGHAT and CDR2 FQNNGV. The CDR3 DNA reads as TGTGCCAGCAGTCCCCGTATCTATGGCTACACCTTC. Protein sequence: CASSPRIYGYTF.

This clone has just a few counts. The chain employs TRBV5-4 and TRBJ1-1; the D is unclear. This CDR3 comprises 13 residues. Between the trimmed V and J ends, which lost 2 bases and 2 bases, there was a span of 7 bases. Looked up from germline, CDR1 is SGHNT and CDR2 is YYREEE (reference sequence). CDR3 residues: CASSFTGNTEAFF. CDR3 DNA sequence: TGTGCCAGCAGCTTTACGGGTAACACTGAAGCTTTCTTT. The entire variable domain, with the rest obtained from reference TRBV5-4 and TRBJ1-1, is as follows: ETGVTQSPTHLIKTRGQQVTLRCSSQSGHNTVSWYQQALGQGPQFIFQYYREEENGRGNFPPRFSGLQFPNYSSELNVNALELDDSALYLCASSFTGNTEAFFGQGTRLTVV.

This clone was seen more than once but under ten times. The V call is TRBV6-5, the J call TRBJ2-5, with TRBD1 matching 8 bases. The germline gives CDR1 MNHEY, CDR2 SVGAGI. The CDR3 runs 13 residues. V dropped 5 bases and J dropped 13; count of bases not matched to a gene: 12. As DNA, the CDR3 is TGTGCCAGCAGTCAATTCGGACAAGACAGGGGGTACTTC. Its translation: CASSQFGQDRGYF.

This clone was detected ten times or more. J is TRBJ1-3 and V is TRBV11-2; no clear D. V was cut by 1 base and J by 4 bases, with 17 bases left in between. This CDR3 region has 17 residues. Per the germline V gene, CDR1 is SGHAT and CDR2 is FQNNGV. The CDR3 region has the DNA TGTGCCAGCAGCTTAGGCCCCCGGCGAGGTAAAGGAAACACCATATATTTT. Protein sequence: CASSLGPRRGKGNTIYF.

This clone has only a few counts. The J gene is TRBJ1-1, the V gene TRBV10-2, with 10 bases fitting TRBD1. Germline V lookup: CDR1 WSHSY, CDR2 SAAADI. The CDR3 spans 14 residues. Trimming took 8 bases from V and 3 from J; bases not matched to a gene: 6. The CDR3 loop is CASSDRGPDTEAFF. Here the CDR3 DNA reads TGCGCCAGCTCAGACAGGGGGCCGGACACTGAAGCTTTCTTT.

Comments on this clone: Different DNA sequences within this sample yield the same CDR3. The chain employs TRBV11-3 and TRBJ2-1; TRBD2 aligns across 7 bases. CDR3 length: 15 amino acids. V lost 2 bases, J lost 1 base, and 2 bases stayed unmatched. Germline lookup yields CDR1 SGHNT and CDR2 YENEEA. CDR3 amino acids: CASSLSGGSYNEQFF. CDR3 DNA: TGTGCCAGCAGCTTATCGGGGGGATCCTACAATGAGCAGTTCTTC.

This clone appeared a few times. The rearrangement joins TRBV5-4 to TRBJ1-2, with 7 positions matching TRBD1. After removal of 4 bases from V and 4 bases from J, the junction contained 4 bases not matched to a gene. CDR1 SGHNT and CDR2 YYREEE come from the germline V gene (reference sequence). This CDR3 is built from 13 residues. The CDR3 nucleotides read TGTGCCAGCAGCAGTAACAGGGGCTATGGCTACACCTTC. Protein product: CASSSNRGYGYTF. Combining the CDR3 with reference TRBV5-4 and TRBJ1-2 gives the whole variable domain ETGVTQSPTHLIKTRGQQVTLRCSSQSGHNTVSWYQQALGQGPQFIFQYYREEENGRGNFPPRFSGLQFPNYSSELNVNALELDDSALYLCASSSNRGYGYTFGSGTRLTVV.

This clone was detected a few times. The chain has TRBV6-5 and TRBJ1-1, with 9 bases matching TRBD1. Germline lookup yields CDR1 MNHEY and CDR2 SVGAGI. This CDR3 spans 14 amino acids. V shed 6 bases, J shed 2 bases, and the junction held 4 bases outside the gene matches. The CDR3 DNA reads as TGTGCCAGCAGAAGGACAGGGGTCAACACTGAAGCTTTCTTT. This codes for CASRRTGVNTEAFF.

This clone has a handful of counts. The CDR3 region has the DNA TGTGCCAGCAGCTTAGAGCTGCGCCCCTATGGCTACACCTTC. Protein: CASSLELRPYGYTF. The rearrangement joins TRBV7-9 to TRBJ1-2, with D unresolved. From germline, CDR1 is SEHNR and CDR2 FQNEAQ (reference sequence). V was shortened by 1 base and J by 4 bases, with 10 bases between the two germline ends. This CDR3 comprises 14 residues.

The gene calls are TRBV18 and TRBJ1-2; D uncertain. The CDR3 spans 13 residues. The germline gives CDR1 KGHSH, CDR2 LQKENI. V gave up 0 bases and J gave up 4 bases, with 6 bases separating them. In nucleotides, the CDR3 is TGTGCCAGCTCACCACCGGGGAGCTATGGCTACACCTTC. Protein: CASSPPGSYGYTF. The whole variable domain, remainder taken from reference TRBV18 and TRBJ1-2, is NAGVMQNPRHLVRRRGQEARLRCSPMKGHSHVYWYRQLPEEGLKFMVYLQKENIIDESGMPKERFSAEFPKEGPSILRIQQVVRGDSAAYFCASSPPGSYGYTFGSGTRLTVV.

This chain connects TRBV5-8 to TRBJ1-2; TRBD1 aligns across 8 bases. Germline V gives CDR1 SGHTS, CDR2 YDEGEE. Germline trimming cut 4 bases from V and 1 base from J; bases unmatched to any gene: 12. The CDR3 is 17 residues long. CDR3 amino acids: CASSPPGTGDLNYGYTF. The CDR3 nucleotides read TGTGCCAGCAGCCCGCCGGGGACAGGAGACCTTAACTATGGCTACACCTTC. Using reference TRBV5-8 and TRBJ1-2 for the parts outside the CDR3, the full variable domain is EAGVTQSPTHLIKTRGQQATLRCSPISGHTSVYWYQQALGLGLQFLLWYDEGEERNRGNFPPRFSGRQFPNYSSELNVNALELEDSALYLCASSPPGTGDLNYGYTFGSGTRLTVV.

V and J are TRBV21-1 and TRBJ1-2; the D call in the table, TRBD1, was not verified against the DNA. TRBV21-1 represents a pseudogene. The CDR3 sequence is 15 residues long. In DNA, the CDR3 is TGTGCCAGCAGCAACCTGCCGGGGACAGGACATGGCTACACCTTC. Translated: CASSNLPGTGHGYTF.